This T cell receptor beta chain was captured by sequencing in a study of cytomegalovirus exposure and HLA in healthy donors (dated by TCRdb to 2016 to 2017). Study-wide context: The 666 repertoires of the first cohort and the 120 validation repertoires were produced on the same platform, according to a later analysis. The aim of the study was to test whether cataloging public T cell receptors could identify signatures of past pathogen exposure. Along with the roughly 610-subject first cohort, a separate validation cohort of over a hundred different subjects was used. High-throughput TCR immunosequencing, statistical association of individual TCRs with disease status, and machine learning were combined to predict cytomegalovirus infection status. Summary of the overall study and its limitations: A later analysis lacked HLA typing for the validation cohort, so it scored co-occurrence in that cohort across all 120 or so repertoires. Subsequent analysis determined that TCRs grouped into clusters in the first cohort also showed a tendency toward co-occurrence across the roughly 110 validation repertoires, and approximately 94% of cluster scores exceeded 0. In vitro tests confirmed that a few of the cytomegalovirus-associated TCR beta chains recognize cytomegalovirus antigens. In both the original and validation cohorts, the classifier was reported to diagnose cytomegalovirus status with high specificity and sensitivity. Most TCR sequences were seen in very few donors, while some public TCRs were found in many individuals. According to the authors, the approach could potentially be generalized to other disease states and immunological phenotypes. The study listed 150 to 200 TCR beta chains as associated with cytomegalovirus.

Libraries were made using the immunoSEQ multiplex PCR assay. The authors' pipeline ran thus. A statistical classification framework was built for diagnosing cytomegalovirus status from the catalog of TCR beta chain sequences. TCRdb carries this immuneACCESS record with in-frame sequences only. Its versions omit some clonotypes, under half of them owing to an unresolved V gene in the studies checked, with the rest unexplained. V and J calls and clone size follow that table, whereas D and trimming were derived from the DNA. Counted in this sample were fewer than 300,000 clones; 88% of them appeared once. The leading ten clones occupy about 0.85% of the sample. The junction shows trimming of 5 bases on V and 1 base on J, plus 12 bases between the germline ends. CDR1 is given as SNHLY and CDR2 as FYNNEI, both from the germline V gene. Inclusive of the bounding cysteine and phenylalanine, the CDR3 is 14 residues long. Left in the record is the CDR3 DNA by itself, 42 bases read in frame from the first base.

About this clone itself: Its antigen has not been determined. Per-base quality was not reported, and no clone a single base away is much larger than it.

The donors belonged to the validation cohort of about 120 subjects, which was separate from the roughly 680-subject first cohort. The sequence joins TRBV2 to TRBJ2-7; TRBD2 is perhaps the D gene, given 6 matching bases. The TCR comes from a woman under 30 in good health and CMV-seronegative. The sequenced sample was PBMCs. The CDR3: CASSRDSESYEQYF. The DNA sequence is TGTGCCAGCAGTCGGGACTCCGAATCCTACGAGCAGTACTTC.